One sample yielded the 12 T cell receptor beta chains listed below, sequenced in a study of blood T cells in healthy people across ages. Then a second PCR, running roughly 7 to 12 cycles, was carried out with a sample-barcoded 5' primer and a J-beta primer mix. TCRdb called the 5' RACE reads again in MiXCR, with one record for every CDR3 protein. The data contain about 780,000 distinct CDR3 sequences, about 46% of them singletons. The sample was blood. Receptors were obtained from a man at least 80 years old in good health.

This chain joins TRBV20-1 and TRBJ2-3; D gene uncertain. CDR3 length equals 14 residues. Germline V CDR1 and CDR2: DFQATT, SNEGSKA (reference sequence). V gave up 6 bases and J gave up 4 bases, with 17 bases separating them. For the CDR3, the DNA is TGCAGTGCCGCTATCCTGACCGACCCAGATACGCAGTATTTT. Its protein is CSAAILTDPDTQYF.

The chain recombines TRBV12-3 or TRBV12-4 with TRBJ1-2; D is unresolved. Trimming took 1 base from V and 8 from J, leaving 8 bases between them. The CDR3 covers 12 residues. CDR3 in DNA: TGTGCCAGCAGTTTAGTTGGGGTCGGCTACACCTTC. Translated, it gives CASSLVGVGYTF.

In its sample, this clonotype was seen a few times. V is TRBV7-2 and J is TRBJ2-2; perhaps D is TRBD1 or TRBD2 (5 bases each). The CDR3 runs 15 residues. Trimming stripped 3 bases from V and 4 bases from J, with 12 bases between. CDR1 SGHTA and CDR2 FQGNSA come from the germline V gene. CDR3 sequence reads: CASSLGRLSTGELFF. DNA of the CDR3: TGTGCCAGCAGCTTGGGACGCCTGAGCACCGGGGAGCTGTTTTTT.

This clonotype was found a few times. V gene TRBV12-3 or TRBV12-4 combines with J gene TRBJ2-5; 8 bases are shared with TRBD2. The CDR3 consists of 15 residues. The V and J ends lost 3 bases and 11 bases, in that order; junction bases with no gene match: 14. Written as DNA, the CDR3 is TGTGCCAGCAGTTTCCGGAGCGGGAGAAGTAATGAGCAGTACTTC. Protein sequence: CASSFRSGRSNEQYF.

The CDR3 DNA reads as TGTGCCAGCAGTTCCCACAGGGGGCCGTGGGCCGGGGAGCTGTTTTTT. This encodes CASSSHRGPWAGELFF. The rearrangement uses TRBV28 and TRBJ2-2; 9 bases map to TRBD1. The junction had 9 bases not matched to a gene; V was cut back by 4 bases and J by 6 bases. CDR1 MDHEN and CDR2 SYDVKM come from the germline V gene. CDR3 length: 16 residues.

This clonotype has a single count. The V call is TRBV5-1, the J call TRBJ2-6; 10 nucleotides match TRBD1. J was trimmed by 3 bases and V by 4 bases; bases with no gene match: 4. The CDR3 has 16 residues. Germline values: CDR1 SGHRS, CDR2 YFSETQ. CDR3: CASSPTGGSGANVLTF. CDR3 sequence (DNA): TGCGCCAGCAGCCCGACAGGGGGCAGTGGGGCCAACGTCCTGACTTTC. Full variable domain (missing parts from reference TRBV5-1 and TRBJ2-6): KAGVTQTPRYLIKTRGQQVTLSCSPISGHRSVSWYQQTPGQGLQFLFEYFSETQRNKGNFPGRFSGRQFSNSRSEMNVSTLELGDSALYLCASSPTGGSGANVLTFGAGSRLTVL.

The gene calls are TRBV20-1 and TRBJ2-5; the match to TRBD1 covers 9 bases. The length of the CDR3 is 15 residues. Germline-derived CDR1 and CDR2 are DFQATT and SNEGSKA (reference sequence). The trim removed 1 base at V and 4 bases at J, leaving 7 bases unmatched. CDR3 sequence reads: CSARAGDRESETQYF. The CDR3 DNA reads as TGCAGTGCTAGAGCGGGGGACAGGGAATCAGAGACCCAGTACTTC.

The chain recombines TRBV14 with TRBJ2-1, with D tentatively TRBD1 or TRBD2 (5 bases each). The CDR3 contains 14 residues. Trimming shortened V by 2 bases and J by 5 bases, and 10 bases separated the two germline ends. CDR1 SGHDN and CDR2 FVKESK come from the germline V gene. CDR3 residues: CASSQWDGDNEQFF. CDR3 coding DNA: TGTGCCAGCAGCCAATGGGACGGCGACAATGAGCAGTTCTTC.

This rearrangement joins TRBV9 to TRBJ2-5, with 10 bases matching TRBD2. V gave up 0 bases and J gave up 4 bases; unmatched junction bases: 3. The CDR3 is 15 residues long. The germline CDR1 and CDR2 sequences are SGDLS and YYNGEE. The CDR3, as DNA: TGTGCCAGCAGCGTAGAGGGACTAGCGTCAGAGACCCAGTACTTC. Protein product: CASSVEGLASETQYF.

The CDR3 DNA is TGTGCCAGCAGCTTTTTCACTAGCGGGAGTCATGAGCAGTTCTTC. Encoded protein: CASSFFTSGSHEQFF. This rearrangement joins TRBV11-2 to TRBJ2-1, with 11 bases identical to TRBD2. Germline V lookup: CDR1 SGHAT, CDR2 FQNNGV. The CDR3 has 15 amino acids. Losses at the gene ends were 3 bases for V and 8 bases for J; bases not matched to a gene: 6.

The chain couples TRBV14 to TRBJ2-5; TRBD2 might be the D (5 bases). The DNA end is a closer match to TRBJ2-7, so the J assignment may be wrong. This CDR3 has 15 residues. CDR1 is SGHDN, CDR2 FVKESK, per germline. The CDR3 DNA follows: TGTGCCAGCAGCCAAGTTACGGGGATCTTCTACGAGCAGTACTTC. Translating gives CASSQVTGIFYEQYF.

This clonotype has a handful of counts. The CDR3 DNA reads as TGCGCCAGCAGCTTGGCCTTACTAGCGGGAAGCAATGAGCAGTTCTTC. This codes for CASSLALLAGSNEQFF. This chain links TRBV5-1 with TRBJ2-1, with TRBD2 matching 10 bases. The CDR3 has 16 residues. Unmatched junction bases numbered 6, after V lost 0 bases and J lost 6 bases. CDR1 and CDR2 from the germline V gene are SGHRS and YFSETQ. Supplemented by reference TRBV5-1 and TRBJ2-1, the full variable domain reads KAGVTQTPRYLIKTRGQQVTLSCSPISGHRSVSWYQQTPGQGLQFLFEYFSETQRNKGNFPGRFSGRQFSNSRSEMNVSTLELGDSALYLCASSLALLAGSNEQFFGPGTRLTVL.